This record concerns one TCR beta chain sequence. This entry comes from a study of control samples from healthy donors and cancer patients. Trimming removed 6 bases from V and 7 bases from J; junction bases left unmatched: 5. Germline V gene lookup returns CDR1 SNHLY and CDR2 FYNNEI. CDR3 size: 14 residues. Data came from immunoSEQ multiplex PCR; TCRdb stores just in-frame clones and leaves some out. This table has 70,000 to 85,000 clones, 91% appearing once. The sequenced sample was blood. The TCR originated in a man between 50 and 59 years old in good health. The V and J genes are TRBV2 and TRBJ1-6, with 8 bases identical to TRBD1. The CDR3 loop is CASSLDRVNSPLHF. In DNA form, the CDR3 reads TGTGCCAGCAGCTTGGACAGGGTAAATTCACCCCTCCACTTT.